A selection of T cell receptor beta chains follows, all from one sample in a study of T cells in Graves' hyperthyroidism and ophthalmopathy. TCRdb itself ran the multiplex PCR reads through MiXCR, one entry per CDR3 protein. The sample shows some 460,000 distinct CDR3 sequences, 15% to 17% of them seen only once. The sample taken for sequencing was blood. The receptors were gathered from a young woman with Graves' hyperthyroidism. Both conserved end residues are part of each CDR3. The order of the fields is V gene, J gene, clone size, D gene, CDR3 DNA, CDR3 protein. The D gene is left open where the match is weak. Clone size, where shown, is once, few, many, or a class for clones that have expanded.

v_gene: TRBV7-8
j_gene: TRBJ1-5
abundance: many
d_gene: .
CDR3nt: TGTGCCAGCAGCTTCTTTGGGAGGAGCAATCAGCCCCAGCATTTT
CDR3aa: CASSFFGRSNQPQHF

v_gene: TRBV18
j_gene: TRBJ2-7
abundance: many
d_gene: .
CDR3nt: TGTGCCAGCTCACAAGGGGGTTACTCCTACGAGCAGTACTTC
CDR3aa: CASSQGGYSYEQYF

v_gene: TRBV7-9
j_gene: TRBJ2-5
abundance: many
d_gene: .
CDR3nt: TGTGCCAGCACCCCAAGGGGGAACCAAGAGACCCAGTACTTC
CDR3aa: CASTPRGNQETQYF

v_gene: TRBV7-3
j_gene: TRBJ2-1
abundance: many
d_gene: .
CDR3nt: TGTGCCAGCAGCTTATCCCTCAGCACTAACAATGAGCAGTTCTTC
CDR3aa: CASSLSLSTNNEQFF

v_gene: TRBV20-1
j_gene: TRBJ2-6
abundance: many
d_gene: .
CDR3nt: TGCAGTGCCTCAGGGGCAGGGGCCAACGTCCTGACTTTC
CDR3aa: CSASGAGANVLTF

v_gene: TRBV2
j_gene: TRBJ2-5
abundance: many
d_gene: .
CDR3nt: TGTGCCAGCCGTCTTGAGGCGTTACTAACCCAAGAGACCCAGTACTTC
CDR3aa: CASRLEALLTQETQYF

v_gene: TRBV6-1
j_gene: TRBJ1-4
abundance: many
d_gene: .
CDR3nt: TGTGCCAGCAGTGCGCAAGGGGATAATGAAAAACTGTTTTTT
CDR3aa: CASSAQGDNEKLFF

v_gene: TRBV25-1
j_gene: TRBJ2-1
abundance: .
d_gene: .
CDR3nt: TGTGCCAGCAGTGAACGACTGGTCACGGACGTCGATGAGCAGTTCTTC
CDR3aa: CASSERLVTDVDEQFF

v_gene: TRBV2
j_gene: TRBJ1-2
abundance: many
d_gene: .
CDR3nt: TGTGCCAGCAGTGAGGGACAAACCAACTATGGCTACACCTTC
CDR3aa: CASSEGQTNYGYTF

v_gene: TRBV29-1
j_gene: TRBJ1-1
abundance: .
d_gene: TRBD1
CDR3nt: TGCAGCGTTGAATTACAGGGGGGCACTGAAGCTTTCTTT
CDR3aa: CSVELQGGTEAFF

v_gene: TRBV3-1
j_gene: TRBJ2-5
abundance: .
d_gene: TRBD2
CDR3nt: TGTGCCAGCAGCCTTGACTTGGCGGGGGCGGGGGGGACCCAGTACTTC
CDR3aa: CASSLDLAGAGGTQYF

v_gene: TRBV20-1
j_gene: TRBJ2-5
abundance: .
d_gene: .
CDR3nt: TGCAGTGCTAGGGAAGCGTGGGGGAAAGAGACCCAGTACTTC
CDR3aa: CSAREAWGKETQYF

v_gene: TRBV3-1
j_gene: TRBJ1-1
abundance: many
d_gene: TRBD1
CDR3nt: TGTGCCAGCAGCCAAGATTCGACAGGGGGGAAGAGCACTGAAGCTTTCTTT
CDR3aa: CASSQDSTGGKSTEAFF

v_gene: TRBV6-5
j_gene: TRBJ1-5
abundance: many
d_gene: .
CDR3nt: TGTGCCAGCAGTTACGATTCAGGGCGTCAGCCCCAGCATTTT
CDR3aa: CASSYDSGRQPQHF

v_gene: TRBV6-4
j_gene: TRBJ2-3
abundance: few
d_gene: .
CDR3nt: TGTGCCAGCAGTGACTCGACCGAACATCCACAAAGCACAGATACGCAGTATTTT
CDR3aa: CASSDSTEHPQSTDTQYF

v_gene: TRBV5-1
j_gene: TRBJ2-1
abundance: .
d_gene: .
CDR3nt: TGCGCCAGCAGCCTTCGACTAGGGGGATACAATGAGCAGTTCTTC
CDR3aa: CASSLRLGGYNEQFF

v_gene: TRBV7-6
j_gene: TRBJ2-7
abundance: many
d_gene: .
CDR3nt: TGTGCCAGCAGCTCAGTGAACATCTACGAGCAGTACTTC
CDR3aa: CASSSVNIYEQYF

v_gene: TRBV5-5
j_gene: TRBJ1-5
abundance: .
d_gene: .
CDR3nt: TGTGCCAGCGCTCCTGTCCTGGGGGGGAAAGGGCAGCCCCAGCATTTT
CDR3aa: CASAPVLGGKGQPQHF

v_gene: TRBV20-1
j_gene: TRBJ2-1
abundance: many
d_gene: TRBD2
CDR3nt: TGCAGTGCTAGAGATCCGGGAGGAGGAAATGAGCAGTTCTTC
CDR3aa: CSARDPGGGNEQFF

v_gene: TRBV30
j_gene: TRBJ1-2
abundance: few
d_gene: .
CDR3nt: TGTGCCTGGAGTGTATTAGGGGACTATGGCTACACCTTC
CDR3aa: CAWSVLGDYGYTF

v_gene: TRBV2
j_gene: TRBJ2-7
abundance: many
d_gene: .
CDR3nt: TGTGCCAGCAGTGCTCTCGGAGGGCAGTACTTC
CDR3aa: CASSALGGQYF

v_gene: TRBV11-2
j_gene: TRBJ2-5
abundance: many
d_gene: TRBD2
CDR3nt: TGTGCCAGCAGCACGTTAGCGGGAGTTACAGAGACCCAGTACTTC
CDR3aa: CASSTLAGVTETQYF

v_gene: TRBV9
j_gene: TRBJ2-3
abundance: many
d_gene: .
CDR3nt: TGTGCCAGCAGCTTCCGGGGTAGTCACACTAGCACAGATACGCAGTATTTT
CDR3aa: CASSFRGSHTSTDTQYF

v_gene: TRBV5-1
j_gene: TRBJ2-3
abundance: few
d_gene: TRBD1
CDR3nt: TGCGCCAGCAGGAAGGGGGCGCCCCGCACAGATACGCAGTATTTT
CDR3aa: CASRKGAPRTDTQYF

v_gene: TRBV24-1
j_gene: TRBJ2-7
abundance: .
d_gene: TRBD1
CDR3nt: TGTGCCACCAGTGATGGGGACAGCACCTACGAGCAGTACTTC
CDR3aa: CATSDGDSTYEQYF

v_gene: TRBV5-5
j_gene: TRBJ2-7
abundance: many
d_gene: .
CDR3nt: TGTGCCAGCAGCTTCCAAGACAGTTCTGCCGAGCAGTACTTC
CDR3aa: CASSFQDSSAEQYF

v_gene: TRBV3-1
j_gene: TRBJ2-7
abundance: .
d_gene: .
CDR3nt: TGTGCCAGCAGCCAAAGCAGGGGAGATAAGTACGAGCAGTACTTC
CDR3aa: CASSQSRGDKYEQYF

v_gene: TRBV2
j_gene: TRBJ1-5
abundance: many
d_gene: .
CDR3nt: TGTGCCAGCAGTGGTGTGGGACCTAATCAGCCCCAGCATTTT
CDR3aa: CASSGVGPNQPQHF

v_gene: TRBV5-1
j_gene: TRBJ2-7
abundance: .
d_gene: .
CDR3nt: TGCGCCAGCAGCCCCGAGGTCACCTACTACGAGCAGTACTTC
CDR3aa: CASSPEVTYYEQYF

v_gene: TRBV6-1
j_gene: TRBJ1-2
abundance: .
d_gene: .
CDR3nt: TGTGCCAGCCGGGACCTCTATGGCTACACCTTC
CDR3aa: CASRDLYGYTF

v_gene: TRBV12-3/TRBV12-4
j_gene: TRBJ2-5
abundance: many
d_gene: TRBD2
CDR3nt: TGTGCCAGCAGTCCACTAGCGGGAGTGTCAGTGGCCCAGTACTTC
CDR3aa: CASSPLAGVSVAQYF

v_gene: TRBV2
j_gene: TRBJ2-5
abundance: many
d_gene: .
CDR3nt: TGTGCCAGGGGTACCCAAGAGACCCAGTACTTC
CDR3aa: CARGTQETQYF

v_gene: TRBV20-1
j_gene: TRBJ2-3
abundance: many
d_gene: .
CDR3nt: TGCAGTGCTAGAGATCCGGGGGCAGATACGCAGTATTTT
CDR3aa: CSARDPGADTQYF

v_gene: TRBV19
j_gene: TRBJ1-4
abundance: .
d_gene: .
CDR3nt: TGTGCCAGTAGTCGACAGGCCTACGATTTAAATGAAAAACTGTTTTTT
CDR3aa: CASSRQAYDLNEKLFF

v_gene: TRBV12-3/TRBV12-4
j_gene: TRBJ2-1
abundance: many
d_gene: TRBD2
CDR3nt: TGTGCCAGCAGTCGCAGCGGGAGCGGTGAGCAGTTCTTC
CDR3aa: CASSRSGSGEQFF

v_gene: TRBV18
j_gene: TRBJ2-5
abundance: .
d_gene: TRBD2
CDR3nt: TGTGCCAGCTCACCGTTTACGGGCTCTAGCGGGAGTTCGGAGACCCAGTACTTC
CDR3aa: CASSPFTGSSGSSETQYF

v_gene: TRBV7-2
j_gene: TRBJ2-3
abundance: few
d_gene: .
CDR3nt: TGTGCCAGCAGCCCGCTCGCCTTCAGCACAGATACGCAGTATTTT
CDR3aa: CASSPLAFSTDTQYF

v_gene: TRBV10-2
j_gene: TRBJ2-2
abundance: few
d_gene: .
CDR3nt: TGCGCCAGCAAGAGCCATAGAACAGGGAACACCGGGGAGCTGTTTTTT
CDR3aa: CASKSHRTGNTGELFF

v_gene: TRBV7-9
j_gene: TRBJ1-1
abundance: many
d_gene: .
CDR3nt: TGTGCCAGCAGCGTAGGAGGGGCCTTGAACACTGAAGCTTTCTTT
CDR3aa: CASSVGGALNTEAFF

v_gene: TRBV20-1
j_gene: TRBJ1-5
abundance: many
d_gene: .
CDR3nt: TGCAGTGCTACGGGGACTCCCGATCAGCCCCAGCATTTT
CDR3aa: CSATGTPDQPQHF

v_gene: TRBV5-1
j_gene: TRBJ2-2
abundance: few
d_gene: TRBD2
CDR3nt: TGCGCCAGCAGCGATCGGGCGACTAGCCCTGACACCGGGGAGCTGTTTTTT
CDR3aa: CASSDRATSPDTGELFF

v_gene: TRBV5-5
j_gene: TRBJ1-3
abundance: .
d_gene: .
CDR3nt: TGTGCCAGCAGCTGGACTGGGACCTCCTCTGGAAACACCATATATTTT
CDR3aa: CASSWTGTSSGNTIYF

v_gene: TRBV3-1
j_gene: TRBJ2-7
abundance: .
d_gene: TRBD2
CDR3nt: TGTGCCAGCAGTGGGACTAGCGGGAGGAACTCCTACGAGCAGTACTTC
CDR3aa: CASSGTSGRNSYEQYF

v_gene: TRBV20-1
j_gene: TRBJ1-2
abundance: many
d_gene: TRBD1
CDR3nt: TGCAGTGCTGGCCAGACAGGGGCCCGTTACTATGGCTACACCTTC
CDR3aa: CSAGQTGARYYGYTF

v_gene: TRBV5-1
j_gene: TRBJ2-7
abundance: many
d_gene: TRBD2
CDR3nt: TGCGCCAGCAGCCATGGACTAGCGGGAGCCGGAGGAGAGCAGTACTTC
CDR3aa: CASSHGLAGAGGEQYF

v_gene: TRBV7-8
j_gene: TRBJ1-1
abundance: many
d_gene: TRBD1
CDR3nt: TGTGCCAGCAGCCTCTTTCTTCACCGGACAGGGTCGAACACTGAAGCTTTCTTT
CDR3aa: CASSLFLHRTGSNTEAFF

v_gene: TRBV4-1
j_gene: TRBJ1-1
abundance: .
d_gene: .
CDR3nt: TGCGCCAGCAGCGCTGAGTCCGGGCTCCGGGGCAGTGTGAACACTGAAGCTTTCTTT
CDR3aa: CASSAESGLRGSVNTEAFF

v_gene: TRBV18
j_gene: TRBJ2-1
abundance: many
d_gene: .
CDR3nt: TGTGCCAGCTCACCAACTAGGAACAATGAGCAGTTCTTC
CDR3aa: CASSPTRNNEQFF

v_gene: TRBV5-1
j_gene: TRBJ2-7
abundance: many
d_gene: .
CDR3nt: TGCGCCAGCACTAGCGCAACATCCTACGAGCAGTACTTC
CDR3aa: CASTSATSYEQYF